These 25 T cell receptor beta chains were all obtained from the same sample, sequenced in a study of Ad26.COV2.S vaccination and SARS-CoV-2 variants. Noted treatment: about 20 received Ad26.COV2.S at low or high dose, single or two shots; five or six received placebo; per-sample allocation not given. Collection of the samples took place on day 63 after the first injection of vaccine or placebo. Sequencing used immunoSEQ multiplex PCR; TCRdb keeps in-frame clones, though not all of them. The sample has over 400,000 clones, about nine tenths seen once. The sequencing used peripheral blood, collected in a trial of Ad26.COV2.S vaccine versus placebo. All receptors come from a person aged 18-65 years who received the Ad26.COV2.S COVID-19 vaccine or a placebo.

The chain recombines TRBV5-5 with TRBJ2-2; D might be TRBD2 (5 bases). Germline CDR1 reads SGHKS; CDR2 reads YYEKEE (reference sequence). Trimming left V 0 bases short and J 1 base short, with 10 bases between. The CDR3 has 16 amino acids. CDR3 residues: CASSLEVARNTGELFF. As DNA, the CDR3 is TGTGCCAGCAGCTTGGAAGTAGCGAGGAACACCGGGGAGCTGTTTTTT.

V and J are TRBV21-1 and TRBJ2-1; the table's D gene call, TRBD1, was not cross checked with the DNA. TRBV21-1 is classified as a pseudogene. The CDR3 runs 18 residues. The CDR3 DNA follows: TGTGCCAGCAGCGGGGGACAGGGGGAGTCTGGGACCTACAATGAGCAGTTCTTC. It encodes CASSGGQGESGTYNEQFF.

This rearrangement joins TRBV28 to TRBJ2-7; TRBD1 is a possible D gene (5 bases). Germline V gene sequence: CDR1 MDHEN, CDR2 SYDVKM. Trimming left V 0 bases short and J 6 bases short, with 18 bases between. The CDR3 is made up of 16 amino acids. The CDR3 reads CASSLWQGFGYSEQYF. The CDR3 bases are TGTGCCAGCAGTTTATGGCAGGGATTCGGTTATTCCGAGCAGTACTTC.

The rearrangement uses TRBV7-9 and TRBJ2-1; 8 bases align to TRBD1. CDR3 length: 17 residues. The germline V gene has CDR1 SEHNR and CDR2 FQNEAQ (reference sequence). Losses at the gene ends were 1 base for V and 5 bases for J; bases not matched to a gene: 10. The CDR3 is CASSLVQGAPGNNEQFF. The CDR3 DNA reads as TGTGCCAGCAGCTTAGTCCAGGGGGCCCCGGGGAACAATGAGCAGTTCTTC.

The chain recombines TRBV29-1 with TRBJ1-4, with 7 bases fitting TRBD1. J was trimmed by 4 bases and V by 4 bases; bases with no gene match: 6. CDR1 and CDR2 from the germline V gene are SQVTM and ANQGSEA. This CDR3 is 14 amino acids long. The CDR3, as DNA: TGCAGCGTTGCACAGGGGACAAATAATGAAAAACTGTTTTTT. Protein: CSVAQGTNNEKLFF.

The chain joins TRBV4-1 to TRBJ1-4; tentative D call: TRBD1 (5 bases). Germline CDR1 MGHRA, CDR2 YSYEKL. Trimming removed 0 bases at V and 7 bases at J, with 15 bases between. The CDR3 is 16 residues long. The CDR3 nucleotides read TGCGCCAGCAGCCAAGATTTAGGGGCTTTAGGTGAAAAACTGTTTTTT. This translates into CASSQDLGALGEKLFF.

The chain employs TRBV19 and TRBJ1-6, with D perhaps matching TRBD1 (5 bases). This CDR3 region has 15 residues. V was trimmed by 3 bases and J by 7 bases, leaving 13 bases between them. Looked up from germline, CDR1 is LNHDA and CDR2 is SQIVND (reference sequence). DNA of the CDR3: TGTGCCAGTAGTATTCGGAGCAGGGAAAATTCACCCCTCCACTTT. Translated, it gives CASSIRSRENSPLHF. The full variable domain, in which reference TRBV19 and TRBJ1-6 provide the parts outside the CDR3, is DGGITQSPKYLFRKEGQNVTLSCEQNLNHDAMYWYRQDPGQGLRLIYYSQIVNDFQKGDIAEGYSVSREKKESFPLTVTSAQKNPTAFYLCASSIRSRENSPLHFGNGTRLTVT.

J is TRBJ1-3 and V is TRBV6-2 or TRBV6-3; D is unresolved. The length of the CDR3 is 17 residues. The germline V and J ends were trimmed by 2 bases and 1 base, with 15 bases remaining between them. Germline loops: CDR1 MNHEY, CDR2 SVGEGT. The CDR3 DNA is TGTGCCAGCAGTTACGGAGGCAGCGCAACGTCTGGAAACACCATATATTTT. Protein: CASSYGGSATSGNTIYF.

The chain uses TRBV30 and TRBJ2-1, with unresolved D. The CDR3 sequence is 19 residues long. Germline CDR1 reads GTSNPN; CDR2 reads SVGIG (reference sequence). V dropped 0 bases and J dropped 5 bases, with 26 bases sitting between them. This CDR3 is CAWSVVPLPPSRLNNEQFF. CDR3 in DNA: TGTGCCTGGAGTGTAGTCCCCCTCCCCCCCTCCCGTCTAAACAATGAGCAGTTCTTC. Drawing the rest from reference TRBV30 and TRBJ2-1, the complete variable domain is SQTIHQWPATLVQPVGSPLSLECTVEGTSNPNLYWYRQAAGRGLQLLFYSVGIGQISSEVPQNLSASRPQDRQFILSSKKLLLSDSGFYLCAWSVVPLPPSRLNNEQFFGPGTRLTVL.

The rearrangement links TRBV27 to TRBJ1-4; 7 nucleotides match TRBD1. Germline V CDR1 and CDR2: MNHEY, SMNVEV (reference sequence). With V trimmed by 4 bases and J by 5 bases, 4 bases remained unmatched. The CDR3 has 14 amino acids. The CDR3 coding sequence is TGTGCCAGCAGTTACAGGGGCCCCAATGAAAAACTGTTTTTT. Translating it yields CASSYRGPNEKLFF.

The V and J genes are TRBV11-2 and TRBJ2-1, with TRBD1 matching over 7 bases. The CDR3 covers 13 residues. Germline CDR1 is SGHAT and CDR2 is FQNNGV. Trimming took 6 bases from V and 8 from J; bases not matched to a gene: 7. This chain's CDR3 is CASSSIQGYEQFF. As DNA, the CDR3 is TGTGCCAGCAGTTCCATACAGGGGTATGAGCAGTTCTTC.

Note on this clone: The sample has other DNA sequences that encode this CDR3 too. The chain joins TRBV7-8 to TRBJ2-3; 12 nucleotides line up with TRBD2. There are 16 residues in the CDR3. The ends lost 5 bases at V and 1 base at J; junction bases unmatched: 4. Germline CDR1 and CDR2: SGHVS and FQNEAQ. The CDR3 loop is CASSRLAGDGTDTQYF. CDR3 DNA: TGTGCCAGCAGCAGACTAGCGGGAGATGGCACAGATACGCAGTATTTT.

The V and J genes are TRBV5-5 and TRBJ2-7, with TRBD2 identical over 7 bases. Germline trimming cut 1 base from V and 6 bases from J; bases unmatched to any gene: 7. CDR3 length: 14 amino acids. The germline gives CDR1 SGHKS, CDR2 YYEKEE (reference sequence). CDR3 loop: CASSLRLATREQYF. CDR3 DNA sequence: TGTGCCAGCAGCTTGAGACTAGCAACGCGCGAGCAGTACTTC.

The J gene is TRBJ1-6, the V gene TRBV3-1 (or the pseudogene TRBV3-2); maybe TRBD1 (6 bases). Germline-derived CDR1 and CDR2 are LGHDT and YNNKEL (reference sequence). The CDR3 covers 14 residues. V gave up 4 bases and J gave up 5 bases, with 9 bases separating them. CDR3 loop: CASSLQGDNSPLHF. The CDR3 coding sequence is TGTGCCAGCAGCCTACAGGGCGATAATTCACCCCTCCACTTT.

The chain combines TRBV4-1 with TRBJ2-7, with D tentatively TRBD1 (6 bases). Trimming left V 4 bases short and J 0 bases short, with 25 bases between. The CDR3 totals 19 residues. Germline assignment: CDR1 MGHRA and CDR2 YSYEKL. CDR3: CASSPGLSGEIRPSYEQYF. As DNA, the CDR3 is TGCGCCAGCAGCCCTGGGCTGTCAGGGGAGATCAGGCCCTCCTACGAGCAGTACTTC.

As for this clone: The junction does not match germline at one end; this may be a read error. The V and J genes are TRBV10-1 and TRBJ2-2; 9 nucleotides line up with TRBD2. CDR3 length: 16 residues. Germline V gene sequence: CDR1 WNHNN, CDR2 SYGVQD (reference sequence). The CDR3 DNA reads TGCGCCAGCAGTGTACTATCGCGGGAGGGCATCCGGGGAGCTGTTTTT. Translation: CASSVLSREGIRGAVF.

This CDR3 reads CASSFYAQRQRRSQETQYF. Here the CDR3 DNA reads TGTGCCAGCAGCTTTTACGCCCAGCGGCAGCGACGCTCCCAAGAGACCCAGTACTTC. This chain links TRBV11-2 with TRBJ2-5, with TRBD2 as a possible D gene (5 bases). V dropped 3 bases and J dropped 1 base, with 24 bases sitting between them. The CDR3 covers 19 residues. CDR1 is SGHAT, CDR2 FQNNGV, per germline.

The chain links TRBV7-2 to TRBJ2-3; 8 nucleotides agree with TRBD2. The CDR3 is made up of 16 amino acids. In germline, CDR1 is SGHTA, CDR2 FQGNSA. With V trimmed by 3 bases and J by 0 bases, 5 bases remained unmatched. CDR3 residues: CASSLGSSGSTDTQYF. In nucleotides, the CDR3 is TGTGCCAGCAGCTTGGGGTCTAGCGGGAGCACAGATACGCAGTATTTT. The full variable domain, in which reference TRBV7-2 and TRBJ2-3 provide the parts outside the CDR3, is GAGVSQSPSNKVTEKGKDVELRCDPISGHTALYWYRQSLGQGLEFLIYFQGNSAPDKSGLPSDRFSAERTGGSVSTLTIQRTQQEDSAVYLCASSLGSSGSTDTQYFGPGTRLTVL.

The chain employs TRBV9 and TRBJ2-2; D gene unclear. The CDR3 runs to 15 residues. Germline assignment: CDR1 SGDLS and CDR2 YYNGEE. V was shortened by 0 bases and J by 4 bases, with 10 bases between the two germline ends. CDR3 sequence reads: CASSVGTAGTGELFF. The CDR3 bases are TGTGCCAGCAGCGTAGGAACCGCAGGCACCGGGGAGCTGTTTTTT.

A few counts support this clone. The rearrangement joins TRBV19 to TRBJ2-7; D perhaps matches TRBD2 (6 bases). CDR1 LNHDA and CDR2 SQIVND come from the germline V gene (reference sequence). The CDR3 sequence is 14 residues long. The V and J ends lost 3 bases and 5 bases respectively, with 14 bases between them. This CDR3 reads CASSIDGTLDEQYF. CDR3 coding DNA: TGTGCCAGTAGTATTGACGGGACTCTGGACGAGCAGTACTTC.

This chain joins TRBV15 and TRBJ1-6, with D possibly TRBD1 on 6 matching bases. Germline assignment: CDR1 LNHNV and CDR2 YYDKDF (reference sequence). The CDR3 extends over 15 amino acids. Trimming pared 2 bases from V and 11 bases from J, leaving 16 bases between. The chain's CDR3 is CATSRRASGDPPLHF. In nucleotides, the CDR3 is TGTGCCACCAGCAGAAGGGCATCAGGGGACCCACCCCTCCACTTT.

CDR3 nucleotide sequence: TGTGCCAGCAGTTTATCCCGGTTCGGGGATACGCAGTATTTT. This translates into CASSLSRFGDTQYF. The chain uses TRBV27 and TRBJ2-3, with D hard to call. V was pared by 0 bases and J by 6 bases, with 10 bases between. The germline CDR1 and CDR2 sequences are MNHEY and SMNVEV (reference sequence). This CDR3 has 14 amino acids.

The table lists this clone with many counts. This chain joins TRBV14 and TRBJ2-1, with 9 bases identical to TRBD1. The CDR3 has 16 amino acids. The J segment lost 9 bases and the V segment lost 3 bases, leaving 12 bases of the junction unmatched. From germline, CDR1 is SGHDN and CDR2 FVKESK. This chain's CDR3 is CASSQTQGALYVEQFF. The CDR3 DNA is TGTGCCAGCAGCCAGACACAGGGGGCGTTATACGTTGAGCAGTTCTTC.

The V gene is TRBV2, the J gene TRBJ2-1; D might be TRBD2 (6 bases). With 3 bases removed from V and 1 base from J, the gap between germline ends came to 7 bases. CDR1 and CDR2 (germline): SNHLY, FYNNEI. This CDR3 has 14 amino acids. The CDR3 loop reads CASSDGGSYNEQFF. CDR3 DNA sequence: TGTGCCAGCAGTGATGGGGGGTCCTACAATGAGCAGTTCTTC.

The V gene is TRBV6-5, the J gene TRBJ2-7; tentative D call: TRBD2 (6 bases). Germline CDR1 reads MNHEY; CDR2 reads SVGAGI. The CDR3 is made up of 15 amino acids. V was clipped by 0 bases and J by 12 bases, with 21 bases between them. This CDR3 is CASSYSKVPGGNLYF. The CDR3 nucleotides are TGTGCCAGCAGTTACTCGAAGGTTCCCGGGGGTAATTTGTACTTC.